One and the same sample provided the 32 T cell receptor beta chains below, sequenced in a study of molecular identifiers for immune sequencing clone quantification. From the PCR reads, TCRdb called clonotypes with MiXCR, one entry per CDR3 protein. The repertoire holds 85,000 to 90,000 distinct CDR3 sequences, nearly 25% seen once, with approximately 0.8% in the top ten. The sequenced sample was naive CD8+ T cells from blood, with Jurkat cell RNA spiked in. The subset here: FACS-sorted CD8+CD4-CCR7+CD45RA+ naive T cells. Source of these receptors: a human donor in good health. Some libraries in this study had Jurkat cell RNA spiked in.

This clonotype was observed at least ten times. The gene calls are TRBV11-3 and TRBJ2-1, with a tentative D call TRBD2 (5 bases). Trimming pared 0 bases from V and 5 bases from J, leaving 8 bases between. The CDR3 loop spans 14 amino acids. CDR1 and CDR2 (germline): SGHNT, YENEEA. CDR3 DNA sequence: TGTGCCAGCAGCTTAGATACGGGGAACAATGAGCAGTTCTTC. Amino acid sequence: CASSLDTGNNEQFF.

The sample holds many counts of this clonotype. The chain recombines TRBV7-9 with TRBJ2-2; D not certain. The CDR3 is 11 residues long. The germline V and J ends were trimmed by 3 bases and 4 bases, with 0 bases remaining between them. Germline CDR1 SEHNR, CDR2 FQNEAQ (reference sequence). DNA of the CDR3: TGTGCCAGCAGCTTCACCGGGGAGCTGTTTTTT. Protein sequence: CASSFTGELFF.

The gene calls are TRBV20-1 and TRBJ2-7; D unclear. CDR3 length: 11 residues. V shed 6 bases and J shed 8 bases, with 14 bases lying between them. In germline, CDR1 is DFQATT, CDR2 SNEGSKA (reference sequence). The DNA of the CDR3 is TGCAGTGCGTCCCGAGGCCACAAGCAGTACTTC. This sequence encodes CSASRGHKQYF.

The table lists this clonotype with many counts. CDR3 loop: CASSPTDTQYF. The CDR3 DNA reads as TGTGCCAGCAGCCCCACAGATACGCAGTATTTT. J is TRBJ2-3 and V is TRBV7-9; no clear D gene. CDR3 length: 11 residues. In germline, CDR1 is SEHNR, CDR2 FQNEAQ (reference sequence). Deletions cut 5 bases from V and 2 bases from J, with 2 bases between.

This clonotype appeared many times. The rearrangement uses TRBV6-2 or TRBV6-3 and TRBJ2-1, with D tentatively TRBD1 (6 bases). This CDR3 is built from 16 residues. Trimming removed 7 bases at V and 5 bases at J, with 21 bases between. Germline CDR1 reads MNHEY; CDR2 reads SVGEGT. The CDR3 sequence is CASTPSVEQGDNEQFF. In DNA form, the CDR3 reads TGTGCCAGCACCCCGTCCGTCGAACAGGGCGACAATGAGCAGTTCTTC.

This clonotype was detected a few times. This may come from a read error, since a much larger clone is one base off. This likely comes from a read error, as the CDR3 has no conserved phenylalanine or tryptophan at its end. In nucleotides, the CDR3 is TGCGCCAGCACCTTGACCCTCTCAGCCCGGGATGAGCAGTTCCTC. Amino acids: CASTLTLSARDEQFL. V usage is TRBV5-1 and J usage is TRBJ2-1; D remains unclear. This CDR3 comprises 15 residues. Germline V gives CDR1 SGHRS, CDR2 YFSETQ.

This clonotype has more than one count but fewer than ten. This chain connects TRBV27 to TRBJ1-2; 7 bases match TRBD1. Germline CDR1 reads MNHEY; CDR2 reads SMNVEV (reference sequence). After removal of 2 bases from V and 4 bases from J, the junction contained 4 bases not matched to a gene. The CDR3 runs 14 residues. CDR3 region: CASSLKGGGYGYTF. CDR3 DNA: TGTGCCAGCAGTTTAAAAGGGGGCGGCTATGGCTACACCTTC.

This clonotype has just a few counts. V is TRBV4-1 and J is TRBJ2-5; D call uncertain. Germline V lookup: CDR1 MGHRA, CDR2 YSYEKL. Between the trimmed V and J ends, which lost 10 bases and 5 bases, there was a span of 11 bases. The CDR3 has 11 amino acids. The CDR3, as DNA: TGCGCCACCGCGCAAGATGAGACCCAGTACTTC. It codes for CATAQDETQYF.

This clonotype has only a few counts. Here the CDR3 DNA reads TGCAGCGTTGAAGATCGATGGGAAAACTATGGCTACACCTTC. This translates into CSVEDRWENYGYTF. V usage is TRBV29-1 and J usage is TRBJ1-2; D gene uncertain. Germline-derived CDR1 and CDR2 are SQVTM and ANQGSEA. Trimming removed 0 bases from V and 2 bases from J, with 10 bases in between. CDR3 length: 14 amino acids.

The chain links TRBV20-1 to TRBJ1-6; D is ambiguous. The V end was cut by 0 bases, the J end by 7 bases, with 16 bases between. Germline V gene lookup returns CDR1 DFQATT and CDR2 SNEGSKA (reference sequence). The CDR3 is 16 residues long. The CDR3 DNA follows: TGCAGTGCTAGAGAGGAAAGCGGATCAGACAATTCACCCCTCCACTTT. Protein: CSAREESGSDNSPLHF.

This clonotype was found many times. Sequence at one end of the junction differs from germline and may be a read error. The chain recombines TRBV11-2 with TRBJ1-1; D is uncertain. This CDR3 comprises 13 residues. Germline-derived CDR1 and CDR2 are SGHAT and FQNNGV. In DNA, the CDR3 is TGCGCCAGCAGCCAAGGGAGGCTCACTGAAGCTTTCTTT. Protein sequence: CASSQGRLTEAFF.

This clonotype appeared many times. The chain uses TRBV7-9 and TRBJ2-1; TRBD1 agrees at 8 bases. The length of the CDR3 is 13 residues. J was trimmed by 9 bases and V by 6 bases; bases with no gene match: 7. Looked up from germline, CDR1 is SEHNR and CDR2 is FQNEAQ (reference sequence). CDR3 amino acids: CASSFGQGIEQFF. CDR3 DNA sequence: TGTGCCAGCAGTTTCGGACAGGGTATTGAGCAGTTCTTC.

About this clonotype: A much bigger clone sits one base away, suggesting this may be a read error. The chain uses TRBV19 and TRBJ1-5; perhaps TRBD1 as D (5 bases). Germline values: CDR1 LNHDA, CDR2 SQIVND (reference sequence). The CDR3 spans 13 residues. In nucleotides, the CDR3 is TGTACCAGTAGTATTGGGGCCGATCAGCCCCAGCATTTT. Amino acids: CTSSIGADQPQHF.

This clonotype was seen at least ten times. The V gene is TRBV7-2, the J gene TRBJ2-1; D is unresolved. Trimming took off 4 bases at V and 8 bases at J, with 12 bases between the two ends. The length of the CDR3 is 13 residues. Germline CDR1 reads SGHTA; CDR2 reads FQGNSA. The CDR3 DNA reads TGTGCCAGCAGCTCCCCCCCGTTCGATGAGCAGTTCTTC. Residues: CASSSPPFDEQFF.

The CDR3 loop reads CSARARLAGGPYPPDTQYF. CDR3 nucleotides: TGCAGTGCTAGAGCCCGACTAGCGGGGGGGCCGTACCCTCCAGATACGCAGTATTTT. The rearrangement uses TRBV20-1 and TRBJ2-3; 14 bases agree with TRBD2. In germline, CDR1 is DFQATT, CDR2 SNEGSKA (reference sequence). The V segment lost 1 base and the J segment 4 bases; nucleotides outside the gene matches: 13. CDR3 length: 19 residues.

This clonotype showed up many times. This rearrangement joins TRBV9 to TRBJ1-1; D is unclear. The CDR3 contains 13 residues. Germline V lookup: CDR1 SGDLS, CDR2 YYNGEE. V lost 3 bases, J lost 4 bases, and 10 bases lay in between. CDR3 sequence: CASSEGGGTEAFF. In nucleotides, the CDR3 is TGTGCCAGCAGCGAGGGAGGCGGCACTGAAGCTTTCTTT.

This clonotype came up many times. The genes are TRBV4-3 and TRBJ1-1; no reliable D call. This CDR3 spans 15 amino acids. V lost 0 bases and J lost 6, with 14 bases in between. CDR1 is LGHNA and CDR2 is YSLEER in the germline V gene. The CDR3 region has the DNA TGCGCCAGCAGCCAAGACCTAACCCAGGCAGCTGAAGCTTTCTTT. Translation: CASSQDLTQAAEAFF.

The chain carries TRBV15 and TRBJ1-6; 8 bases match TRBD1. This CDR3 spans 16 amino acids. The V and J ends lost 0 bases and 7 bases, in that order; junction bases with no gene match: 5. CDR1 and CDR2 (germline): LNHNV, YYDKDF (reference sequence). The chain's CDR3 is CATSRELQGGNSPLHF. CDR3 nucleotide sequence: TGTGCCACCAGCAGAGAATTACAGGGGGGAAATTCACCCCTCCACTTT.

This chain's CDR3 is CASSLATGEAFF. In DNA, the CDR3 is TGTGCCAGCAGTTTAGCGACAGGTGAAGCTTTCTTT. The rearrangement joins TRBV12-3 or TRBV12-4 to TRBJ1-1; weak D call: TRBD1 (6 bases). Trimming pared 0 bases from V and 7 bases from J, leaving 6 bases between. CDR3 size: 12 residues.

The gene calls are TRBV30 and TRBJ1-1, with 8 positions matching TRBD1. From germline, CDR1 is GTSNPN and CDR2 SVGIG (reference sequence). After removal of 0 bases from V and 6 bases from J, the junction contained 3 bases not matched to a gene. CDR3 length equals 13 residues. The CDR3 here is CAWSVWTGSEAFF. The CDR3 bases are TGTGCCTGGAGTGTTTGGACAGGGTCTGAAGCTTTCTTT. Full variable domain (remainder filled in from reference TRBV30 and TRBJ1-1): SQTIHQWPATLVQPVGSPLSLECTVEGTSNPNLYWYRQAAGRGLQLLFYSVGIGQISSEVPQNLSASRPQDRQFILSSKKLLLSDSGFYLCAWSVWTGSEAFFGQGTRLTVV.

The chain employs TRBV7-9 and TRBJ2-7, with 9 bases matching TRBD1. The CDR3 has 15 residues. Unmatched junction bases numbered 9, after V lost 4 bases and J lost 5 bases. Per the germline V gene, CDR1 is SEHNR and CDR2 is FQNEAQ (reference sequence). As DNA, the CDR3 is TGTGCCAGCAGCTCCCCGACAGGGGGTATGGACGAGCAGTACTTC. Encoded protein: CASSSPTGGMDEQYF.

This clonotype was seen many times. This chain connects TRBV12-5 to TRBJ2-3; TRBD2 matches 7 bases. The ends lost 10 bases at V and 0 bases at J; junction bases unmatched: 13. Germline loops: CDR1 LGHNT, CDR2 FRNRAP. The CDR3 is 16 residues long. The CDR3 region is CATQLGDYPSTDTQYF. In DNA form, the CDR3 reads TGTGCTACGCAACTGGGGGACTACCCTAGCACAGATACGCAGTATTTT.

The gene calls are TRBV27 and TRBJ1-2, with TRBD1 as a possible D gene (5 bases). The germline V gene encodes CDR1 MNHEY and CDR2 SMNVEV (reference sequence). Trimming took 3 bases from V and 3 from J, leaving 11 bases between them. The CDR3 contains 14 residues. This CDR3 reads CASSLGQGDYGYTF. CDR3 sequence (DNA): TGTGCCAGCAGTTTGGGGCAGGGTGACTATGGCTACACCTTC.

Concerning this clonotype: Being one base from a much bigger clone, this may be a read error. No conserved phenylalanine or tryptophan is present at the end of the CDR3, so a read error is the likely explanation. The chain combines TRBV19 with TRBJ2-1; D could derive from TRBD1 or TRBD2 (5 bases each). The CDR3 loop spans 16 amino acids. Germline V CDR1 and CDR2: LNHDA, SQIVND (reference sequence). With 5 bases removed from V and 6 bases from J, the gap between germline ends came to 20 bases. The CDR3 loop is CASSYPARGASNEQFL. The CDR3 DNA follows: TGTGCCAGTAGTTACCCGGCCCGGGGCGCGTCCAATGAGCAGTTCCTC.

The gene calls are TRBV20-1 and TRBJ1-1; 7 bases map to TRBD1. Trimming at V came to 5 bases and at J to 8 bases, leaving 11 bases not matched to a gene. The CDR3 is 13 amino acids. CDR1 DFQATT and CDR2 SNEGSKA come from the germline V gene (reference sequence). Here the CDR3 DNA reads TGCAGTGCTCCCGACCTGGACAGGTTCGAAGCTTTCTTT. Translating gives CSAPDLDRFEAFF.

This clonotype was observed a few times. As DNA, the CDR3 is TGTGCCATCAGTGGAGAGGGGGAGGAGACCCAGTACTTC. Its protein is CAISGEGEETQYF. This sequence joins TRBV10-3 and TRBJ2-5; tentative D call: TRBD1 (6 bases). Trimming stripped 4 bases from V and 5 bases from J, with 11 bases between. Per germline, CDR1 ENHRY and CDR2 SYGVKD. There are 13 residues in the CDR3.

With regard to this clonotype: With a much larger clone just one base away, this may be a read error. The V gene is TRBV7-9, the J gene TRBJ2-7, with D possibly being TRBD1 (6 bases). Germline V CDR1 and CDR2: SEHNR, FQNEAQ (reference sequence). The CDR3 covers 12 residues. The CDR3 region is CASSPRGYGQYF. The CDR3 coding sequence is TGTGCCAGCAGCCCCAGGGGCTACGGGCAGTACTTC.

This clonotype was seen only a few times. The chain employs TRBV6-2 or TRBV6-3 and TRBJ1-2, with TRBD1 as a possible D gene (5 bases). Germline V gene lookup returns CDR1 MNHEY and CDR2 SVGEGT. Between the trimmed V and J ends, which lost 5 bases and 4 bases, there was a span of 20 bases. There are 16 residues in the CDR3. In nucleotides, the CDR3 is TGTGCCAGCAGTCAACGCAGGGACGGTGTTGTCTATGGCTACACCTTC. This sequence encodes CASSQRRDGVVYGYTF.

In DNA form, the CDR3 reads TGTGCCAGCAGCTCAAGTAAAGAGGACAGGGTGCGTACGGATACGCAGTATTTT. Its translation is CASSSSKEDRVRTDTQYF. V is TRBV11-2 and J is TRBJ2-3; 8 positions match TRBD1. The V gene end was trimmed by 4 bases and the J gene end by 6 bases; junction bases not matched to a gene: 18. This CDR3 spans 18 amino acids. The germline V gene encodes CDR1 SGHAT and CDR2 FQNNGV.

This clonotype was observed at least ten times. This chain uses TRBV20-1 with TRBJ2-7; D is undetermined. Trimming removed 2 bases from V and 0 bases from J, with 8 bases in between. Germline CDR1 reads DFQATT; CDR2 reads SNEGSKA (reference sequence). The CDR3 is 13 residues long. The CDR3 here is CSARPESSYEQYF. CDR3 DNA: TGCAGTGCTAGACCCGAGAGCTCCTACGAGCAGTACTTC.

This clonotype was picked up many times. The V and J genes are TRBV12-3 or TRBV12-4 and TRBJ1-5; unclear D gene. V was cut by 3 bases and J by 4 bases, with 10 bases left in between. This CDR3 contains 14 residues. The CDR3 sequence: CASSLGDSNQPQHF. The CDR3 region has the DNA TGTGCCAGCAGTTTGGGCGACTCGAATCAGCCCCAGCATTTT.

This clonotype was seen repeatedly, ten times or more. V is TRBV9 and J is TRBJ1-5; the match to TRBD1 covers 7 bases. The germline gives CDR1 SGDLS, CDR2 YYNGEE. V was clipped by 0 bases and J by 2 bases; unmatched bases: 2. The CDR3 has 15 amino acids. In DNA form, the CDR3 reads TGTGCCAGCAGCGTAGAAGGGGGCGGCAATCAGCCCCAGCATTTT. Translated: CASSVEGGGNQPQHF.